The 8 T cell receptor beta chains listed next were all sequenced from one sample in a study of T-cell memory formation after mild COVID-19. Each CDR3 protein is one row after TCRdb ran MiXCR on the 5' RACE reads. The sample contains hundreds of thousands of distinct CDR3 sequences, approximately 21% of which appear only once. Sample: PBMCs or a T cell subset sorted from them (not recorded which). These receptors came from an adult woman who had mild COVID-19 (a few samples of this study predate the infection). Cell type and time point are not known.

This clonotype was seen a few times. DNA of the CDR3: TGCAGCGTTGGGCACATGAACACTGAAGCTTTCTTT. This gives the protein CSVGHMNTEAFF. The chain is built from TRBV29-1 and TRBJ1-1, with unresolved D. V lost 4 bases to trimming and J lost 0 bases, with 6 bases between them. CDR3 length: 12 residues. The germline gives CDR1 SQVTM, CDR2 ANQGSEA.

V usage is TRBV6-2 or TRBV6-3 and J usage is TRBJ2-1; D possibly uses TRBD1 or TRBD2 (7 bases each). This CDR3 spans 13 amino acids. V was clipped by 6 bases and J by 9 bases, with 15 bases between them. In germline, CDR1 is MNHEY, CDR2 SVGEGT. CDR3: CASRSPGGAEQFF. DNA of the CDR3: TGTGCCAGCAGGTCCCCAGGGGGGGCTGAGCAGTTCTTC.

The sample holds a few counts of this clonotype. The chain employs TRBV5-1 and TRBJ2-1; D gene unclear. Germline CDR1 reads SGHRS; CDR2 reads YFSETQ. V gave up 4 bases and J gave up 0 bases, with 11 bases separating them. The CDR3 has 15 residues. CDR3 loop: CASSHPASSYNEQFF. The CDR3 DNA follows: TGCGCCAGCAGCCACCCCGCTAGCTCCTACAATGAGCAGTTCTTC.

This sequence joins TRBV7-2 and TRBJ1-5; unclear D gene. The V end was cut by 0 bases, the J end by 4 bases, with 19 bases between. The CDR3 runs to 18 residues. Germline loops: CDR1 SGHTA, CDR2 FQGNSA. The CDR3 nucleotides are TGTGCCAGCAGCTTAGCCGGGAGCCTTGCTGCCCTAAATCAGCCCCAGCATTTT. It yields the protein CASSLAGSLAALNQPQHF.

This clonotype was detected ten times or more. The rearrangement joins TRBV2 to TRBJ2-1, with 9 bases aligning to TRBD2. Germline CDR1 and CDR2: SNHLY and FYNNEI. This CDR3 contains 15 residues. The trim removed 3 bases at V and 6 bases at J, leaving 6 bases unmatched. CDR3 coding DNA: TGTGCCAGCAGTGATGTGACTAGCGGCTCCAATGAGCAGTTCTTC. Protein product: CASSDVTSGSNEQFF.

This clonotype has only a few counts. The chain carries TRBV27 and TRBJ1-2, with D unclear. Germline CDR1 MNHEY, CDR2 SMNVEV (reference sequence). CDR3 length: 15 amino acids. V was trimmed by 11 bases and J by 4 bases, leaving 23 bases between them. The CDR3 loop reads CAAGGGVAGSYGYTF. CDR3 coding DNA: TGTGCCGCCGGTGGCGGGGTGGCTGGAAGCTATGGCTACACCTTC.

This clonotype showed up just a few times. The gene calls are TRBV2 and TRBJ1-1, with 11 bases aligning to TRBD1. Germline trimming cut 4 bases from V and 7 bases from J; bases unmatched to any gene: 11. From germline, CDR1 is SNHLY and CDR2 FYNNEI. The CDR3 sequence is 16 residues long. CDR3 in DNA: TGTGCCAGCAGTGGTGAGACCGGGACAGGGGGTATTGAAGCTTTCTTT. It yields the protein CASSGETGTGGIEAFF.

This sequence joins TRBV19 and TRBJ2-3, with 10 bases lining up with TRBD1. The CDR3 consists of 14 residues. The trim removed 9 bases at V and 5 bases at J, leaving 8 bases unmatched. The germline V gene has CDR1 LNHDA and CDR2 SQIVND (reference sequence). This CDR3 is CASTTGGRLDTQYF. CDR3 DNA sequence: TGTGCCAGCACGACAGGGGGCAGATTAGATACGCAGTATTTT.